A selection of T cell receptor beta chains follows, all from one sample in a study of blood T cell repertoires in COVID-19. Sequencing used immunoSEQ multiplex PCR; TCRdb keeps in-frame clones, though not all of them. The sample contains roughly 80,000 clones, approximately 83% of which appear only once. The sequenced sample consisted of peripheral blood. These receptors came from a human donor in a cohort sampled during active COVID-19. CDR3s include the opening cysteine and the closing phenylalanine or tryptophan. The order of the fields is clone size, D gene, J gene, V gene, CDR3 protein, CDR3 DNA. D genes are given only for firm matches. For some rows the clone size is stated as once, few or many, or as a class when expanded; others skip it.

-	TRBD1	TRBJ1-1	TRBV9	CASNFAGGTEAFF	TGTGCCAGCAACTTTGCAGGGGGGACTGAAGCTTTCTTT
-	-	TRBJ2-1	TRBV6-1	CASSEAPVAASYNEQFF	TGTGCCAGCAGTGAAGCGCCAGTGGCGGCATCCTACAATGAGCAGTTCTTC
-	TRBD2	TRBJ2-7	TRBV11-2	CASSPWEGYEQYF	TGTGCCAGCAGCCCCTGGGAGGGCTACGAGCAGTACTTC
-	-	TRBJ1-1	TRBV5-4	CASSFKQGDGTEAFF	TGTGCCAGCAGCTTTAAACAGGGAGATGGGACTGAAGCTTTCTTT
-	TRBD2	TRBJ2-5	TRBV5-1	CASSPYPPSSGGAGGETQYF	TGCGCCAGCAGCCCCTATCCCCCCTCTAGCGGGGGGGCCGGAGGAGAGACCCAGTACTTC
-	-	TRBJ2-7	TRBV9	CASSAGYEQYF	TGTGCCAGCAGCGCGGGGTACGAGCAGTACTTC
-	TRBD1	TRBJ2-5	TRBV11-3	CASSRSRDRGKKTQYF	TGTGCCAGCAGCCGATCCCGGGACAGGGGCAAAAAGACCCAGTACTTC
-	-	TRBJ2-2	TRBV24-1	CATSDLHGGPGELFF	TGTGCCACCAGTGATTTGCACGGGGGGCCCGGGGAGCTGTTTTTT
few	TRBD1	TRBJ2-1	TRBV19	CASSWGQGRLNEQFF	TGTGCCAGTAGTTGGGGACAGGGTAGGCTCAATGAGCAGTTCTTC
-	TRBD1	TRBJ2-1	TRBV19	CASTAGGRSYNEQFF	TGTGCCAGTACCGCAGGGGGCAGGTCCTACAATGAGCAGTTCTTC
-	-	TRBJ1-6	TRBV5-1	CASSFGPGNQNSPLHF	TGCGCCAGCAGCTTTGGACCCGGGAATCAGAATTCACCCCTCCACTTT
once	-	TRBJ2-2	TRBV29-1	CSVDGAGELFF	TGCAGCGTTGATGGAGCCGGGGAGCTGTTTTTT
-	TRBD1	TRBJ1-4	TRBV5-1	CASSPGQGTTNEKLFF	TGCGCCAGCAGCCCGGGACAGGGGACAACTAATGAAAAACTGTTTTTT
-	TRBD2	TRBJ2-3	TRBV6-5	CASSYGGLAGTDTQYF	TGTGCCAGCAGTTACGGGGGACTAGCGGGCACAGATACGCAGTATTTT
few	TRBD2	TRBJ2-3	TRBV15	CATSRVAGGGGDTQYF	TGTGCCACCAGCAGAGTAGCGGGAGGCGGGGGAGATACGCAGTATTTT
-	-	TRBJ2-7	TRBV19	CASSIRDSLYEQYF	TGTGCCAGTAGTATCCGGGACTCTCTCTACGAGCAGTACTTC
-	-	TRBJ2-2	TRBV5-1	CASASGGTEGTGELFF	TGCGCCAGCGCCTCTGGGGGGACGGAGGGCACCGGGGAGCTGTTTTTT
-	-	TRBJ1-5	TRBV28	CASIAGMSQPQHF	TGTGCCAGCATTGCAGGGATGAGTCAGCCCCAGCATTTT
-	-	TRBJ1-5	TRBV28	CASRTIGAPQHF	TGTGCCAGCAGAACCATCGGAGCGCCCCAGCATTTT
-	-	TRBJ2-3	TRBV7-2	CASGLQTTQYF	TGTGCCAGCGGCCTGCAGACAACGCAGTATTTT